This T cell receptor beta chain was identified during a study of technical replicates of blood from a few donors. Clones were sequenced by immunoSEQ multiplex PCR, and TCRdb holds only the in-frame ones, with some missing. The data contain under 100,000 clones, 95% of them singletons. Germline lookup yields CDR1 MGHRA and CDR2 YSYEKL. The CDR3 length is 16 residues. J lost 2 bases, V lost 6 bases, and 9 bases had no gene match. This chain connects TRBV4-1 to TRBJ2-3; 9 bases agree with TRBD2. The source is a human donor in good health. The sample taken for sequencing was T cells isolated from PBMCs. The CDR3 is CASSWRLAADTDTQYF. CDR3 bases: TGCGCCAGCAGTTGGAGACTAGCGGCAGACACAGATACGCAGTATTTT.